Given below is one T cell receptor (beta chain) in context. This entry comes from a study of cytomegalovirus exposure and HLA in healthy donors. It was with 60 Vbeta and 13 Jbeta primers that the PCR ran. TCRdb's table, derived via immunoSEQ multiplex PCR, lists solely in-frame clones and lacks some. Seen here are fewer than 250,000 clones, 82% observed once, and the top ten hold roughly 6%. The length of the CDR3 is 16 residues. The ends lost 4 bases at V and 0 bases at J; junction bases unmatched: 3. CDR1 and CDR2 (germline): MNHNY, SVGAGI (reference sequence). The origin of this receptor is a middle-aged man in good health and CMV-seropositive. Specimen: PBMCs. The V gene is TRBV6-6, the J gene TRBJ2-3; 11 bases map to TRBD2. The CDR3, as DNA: TGTGCCAGCAGTTTACTAGCGGGAGTGAGCACAGATACGCAGTATTTT. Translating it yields CASSLLAGVSTDTQYF.